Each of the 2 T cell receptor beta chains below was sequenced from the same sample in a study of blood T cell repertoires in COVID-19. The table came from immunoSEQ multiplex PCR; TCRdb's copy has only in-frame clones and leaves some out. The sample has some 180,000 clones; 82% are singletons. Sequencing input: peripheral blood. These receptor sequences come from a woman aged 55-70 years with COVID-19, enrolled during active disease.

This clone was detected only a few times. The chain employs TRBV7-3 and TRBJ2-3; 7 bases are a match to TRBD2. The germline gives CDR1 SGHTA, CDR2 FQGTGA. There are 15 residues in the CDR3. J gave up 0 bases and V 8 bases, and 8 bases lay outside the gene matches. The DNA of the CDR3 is TGTGCCAGCTCACCCCGACTAGCCAGCACAGATACGCAGTATTTT. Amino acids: CASSPRLASTDTQYF.

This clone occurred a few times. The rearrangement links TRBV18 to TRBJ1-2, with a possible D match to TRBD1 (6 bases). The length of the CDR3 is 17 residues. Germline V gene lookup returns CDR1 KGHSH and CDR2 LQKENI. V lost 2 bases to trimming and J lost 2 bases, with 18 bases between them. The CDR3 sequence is CASSPNPAGARNYGYTF. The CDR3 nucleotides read TGTGCCAGCTCACCAAACCCCGCGGGGGCCAGGAACTATGGCTACACCTTC.